The sequence of this TCR beta chain was determined in a study of persistence of HIV-infected CD4 T cells. Study as a whole: Median time on suppressive ART was 8 years.

Sequencing used immunoSEQ version 4 in survey mode. Some clones are missing from TCRdb's copy, which holds only in-frame ones; the method was immunoSEQ multiplex PCR. The sample yields about 36,000 clones, about 84% seen once. To note about this clone: Its antigen is still unknown. The same CDR3 arises from other DNA sequences in this sample as well.

An overlapping HIV-1 Gag peptide pool stimulated these cells at roughly 1 ug/peptide/mL. CD40L-negative CD69-negative CD45RO-high memory CD4+ T cells were sorted as populations depleted of antigen-responding cells. Suppressive ART was started during chronic HIV-1 infection in these adults. Whole-study results and caveats: Compared with CD3/CD28-stimulated cells, CMV- and Gag-responding cells showed lower TCRbeta richness.

The specimen was cultured CD4+ T cells from PBMCs, collected from a patient who received antiretroviral therapy. The sequence was obtained from an adult with HIV. The donor label of this sample is uncertain.

The CDR3 reads CASSSTGGGLDIQYF. The CDR3 DNA follows: TGCGCCAGCAGCTCGACAGGGGGCGGGTTAGACATTCAGTACTTC. V gene TRBV5-1 combines with J gene TRBJ2-4, with 10 bases fitting TRBD1. The CDR3 spans 15 residues. V lost 3 bases and J lost 8; bases outside the gene matches: 8. Germline CDR1 SGHRS, CDR2 YFSETQ.